These 32 T cell receptor beta chains originate from one sample sequenced in a study of blood T cells in healthy people across ages. The second PCR ran 7 to 11 cycles with a sample-barcoded 5' primer and J-beta primers. TCRdb re-called the 5' RACE reads with MiXCR, one entry per CDR3 protein. The repertoire holds about 1.8 million distinct CDR3 sequences, 49% seen once, with 2.1% in the top ten. The source material was blood. The receptors come from a woman aged 40 to 55 in good health.

This clonotype appeared a few times. Here the CDR3 reads CASSLLPGQSTDTQYF. For the CDR3, the DNA is TGCGCCAGCAGCTTGCTTCCGGGACAGAGCACAGATACGCAGTATTTT. V gene TRBV5-1 combines with J gene TRBJ2-3, with 7 nucleotides matching TRBD1. CDR1 SGHRS and CDR2 YFSETQ come from the germline V gene. The length of the CDR3 is 16 residues. V shed 1 base, J shed 0 bases, and the junction held 5 bases outside the gene matches.

The table lists this clonotype with a count of one. V usage is TRBV5-6 and J usage is TRBJ2-7; D not certain. This CDR3 is 13 amino acids long. Trimming pared 3 bases from V and 4 bases from J, leaving 11 bases between. Looked up from germline, CDR1 is SGHDT and CDR2 is YYEEEE. The chain's CDR3 is CASSSAYSYEQYF. The DNA of the CDR3 is TGTGCCAGCAGCTCCGCTTACTCTTACGAGCAGTACTTC.

The rearrangement joins TRBV25-1 to TRBJ2-1; TRBD2 aligns across 9 bases. CDR1 and CDR2 (germline): MGHDK, SYGVNS. V lost 4 bases to trimming and J lost 2 bases; unmatched junction nucleotides: 12. The CDR3 extends over 18 amino acids. In DNA form, the CDR3 reads TGTGCCAGCAGTGTGTGGGCTAGCGGGGACGGAGCCTACAATGAGCAGTTCTTC. It encodes CASSVWASGDGAYNEQFF.

Only a few counts were recorded for this clonotype. The rearrangement uses TRBV27 and TRBJ2-3; D tentatively fits TRBD1 or TRBD2 (6 bases each). Germline loops: CDR1 MNHEY, CDR2 SMNVEV (reference sequence). Trimming left V 2 bases short and J 5 bases short, with 11 bases between. This CDR3 region has 14 residues. The CDR3 reads CASSLRGGGDTQYF. The CDR3 coding sequence is TGTGCCAGCAGTTTAAGAGGGGGAGGAGATACGCAGTATTTT.

V and J are TRBV6-2 or TRBV6-3 and TRBJ2-5, with unresolved D. CDR1 MNHEY and CDR2 SVGEGT come from the germline V gene. There are 14 residues in the CDR3. Trimming left V 2 bases short and J 5 bases short, with 12 bases between. Written as DNA, the CDR3 is TGTGCCAGCAGTTACGTCCCCATGGGGGAGACCCAGTACTTC. Protein product: CASSYVPMGETQYF.

The V gene is TRBV28, the J gene TRBJ1-5; D remains unclear. Trimming pared 5 bases from V and 11 bases from J, leaving 13 bases between. Per germline, CDR1 MDHEN and CDR2 SYDVKM. The CDR3 loop spans 12 amino acids. The CDR3 DNA reads as TGTGCCAGCAGTCTCCGCGTTATAGCCCAGCATTTT. Protein product: CASSLRVIAQHF.

Here the CDR3 DNA reads TGCGCCAGCAGCCAGGGGGCGGGATATTCCTACGAGCAGTACTTC. This gives the protein CASSQGAGYSYEQYF. This chain connects TRBV4-3 to TRBJ2-7; D might be TRBD1 or TRBD2, each matching 6 bases. The germline gives CDR1 LGHNA, CDR2 YSLEER. CDR3 length equals 15 residues. The V end lost 3 bases, the J end lost 1 base, and 13 bases lay between the germline ends.

This clonotype was detected once. This chain connects TRBV6-5 to TRBJ2-1; D is undetermined. Germline loops: CDR1 MNHEY, CDR2 SVGAGI. With 6 bases removed from V and 7 bases from J, the gap between germline ends came to 25 bases. The CDR3 totals 17 residues. The CDR3 here is CASRSQRLSARGNEQFF. The CDR3 nucleotides read TGTGCCAGCAGGTCCCAACGACTCAGCGCCCGTGGGAATGAGCAGTTCTTC.

This clonotype came up a few times. This chain links TRBV7-2 with TRBJ2-7, with D perhaps assigned TRBD1 or TRBD2 (6 bases each). The CDR3 totals 14 residues. The germline V gene encodes CDR1 SGHTA and CDR2 FQGNSA. The V gene lost 5 bases and the J gene lost 6 bases, with 17 bases spanning the gap. CDR3 in DNA: TGTGCCAGCAGCCCGGTCTCGGGGGCAAGCGAGCAGTACTTC. Amino acids: CASSPVSGASEQYF.

The chain has TRBV20-1 and TRBJ2-5, with 9 bases lining up with TRBD2. This CDR3 region has 15 residues. V shed 2 bases, J shed 4 bases, and the junction held 8 bases outside the gene matches. CDR1 and CDR2 (germline): DFQATT, SNEGSKA (reference sequence). As DNA, the CDR3 is TGCAGTGCTAGAAGGGCTAGCGGGGCGGTAGAGACCCAGTACTTC. Its protein product is CSARRASGAVETQYF.

V and J are TRBV5-1 and TRBJ2-1, with unresolved D. The tail of the sequence fits TRBJ2-7 better, so the J call may be wrong. Germline V gives CDR1 SGHRS, CDR2 YFSETQ. The CDR3 length is 14 residues. The CDR3 here is CASSWADRHNEQYF. CDR3 nucleotides: TGCGCCAGCAGCTGGGCTGACCGACACAATGAGCAGTACTTC.

The rearrangement uses TRBV7-9 and TRBJ2-5; 9 bases fit TRBD2. The junction had 8 bases not matched to a gene; V was cut back by 4 bases and J by 2 bases. In germline, CDR1 is SEHNR, CDR2 FQNEAQ (reference sequence). This CDR3 comprises 16 residues. The CDR3 DNA reads TGTGCCAGCAGCTCTGGTAGCGGGGGCCTTCAAGAGACCCAGTACTTC. This encodes CASSSGSGGLQETQYF.

This chain links TRBV7-6 with TRBJ2-1; D might be TRBD1 (5 bases). Germline V gene data show CDR1 as SGHVS and CDR2 as FNYEAQ. Trimming left V 1 base short and J 0 bases short, with 13 bases between. CDR3 length equals 17 residues. CDR3 in DNA: TGTGCCAGCAGCTTAGGGGGCTTAGGGGCCTCCTACAATGAGCAGTTCTTC. Amino acid sequence: CASSLGGLGASYNEQFF. Supplemented by reference TRBV7-6 and TRBJ2-1, the full variable domain reads GAGVSQSPRYKVTKRGQDVALRCDPISGHVSLYWYRQALGQGPEFLTYFNYEAQQDKSGLPNDRFSAERPEGSISTLTIQRTEQRDSAMYRCASSLGGLGASYNEQFFGPGTRLTVL.

The rearrangement joins TRBV7-9 to TRBJ1-5; D not certain. V lost 5 bases to trimming and J lost 3 bases, with 11 bases between them. This CDR3 spans 14 amino acids. The germline V gene encodes CDR1 SEHNR and CDR2 FQNEAQ (reference sequence). CDR3 loop: CASSPSAFNQPQHF. CDR3 nucleotides: TGTGCCAGCAGCCCCTCAGCCTTCAATCAGCCCCAGCATTTT.

The rearrangement joins TRBV5-1 to TRBJ2-5, with a possible D match to TRBD2 (6 bases). Trimming left V 4 bases short and J 4 bases short, with 23 bases between. This CDR3 is built from 17 residues. The germline CDR1 and CDR2 sequences are SGHRS and YFSETQ. CDR3 nucleotides: TGCGCCAGCAGCCAGCTACAAGGAACTAACGGGGGAGAGACCCAGTACTTC. Translated: CASSQLQGTNGGETQYF.

This clonotype was detected a few times. V and J are TRBV5-5 and TRBJ2-7; perhaps TRBD1 as D (5 bases). Deletions cut 0 bases from V and 5 bases from J, with 24 bases between. The CDR3 extends over 18 amino acids. The germline gives CDR1 SGHKS, CDR2 YYEKEE (reference sequence). This CDR3 reads CASSLVSGHRKVANEQYF. CDR3 bases: TGTGCCAGCAGCTTGGTGAGTGGACACCGAAAAGTAGCAAACGAGCAGTACTTC.

This clonotype was recorded a few times. The chain recombines TRBV16 with TRBJ1-2; TRBD1 agrees at 8 bases. The germline V gene encodes CDR1 KGHSY and CDR2 FQNENV. The CDR3 extends over 19 amino acids. With V trimmed by 0 bases and J by 1 base, 13 bases remained unmatched. The CDR3 DNA follows: TGTGCCAGCAGCCAATCGGTTTGGAGGGACAGGAGAGTTAACTATGGCTACACCTTC. Protein sequence: CASSQSVWRDRRVNYGYTF.

The V call is TRBV5-1, the J call TRBJ2-7, with a possible D match to TRBD1 (6 bases). In germline, CDR1 is SGHRS, CDR2 YFSETQ. V dropped 3 bases and J dropped 2 bases, with 12 bases sitting between them. The CDR3 consists of 14 residues. DNA of the CDR3: TGCGCCAGCAGCTGGAGGACAGCGACCTACGAGCAGTACTTC. Its protein product is CASSWRTATYEQYF.

The J gene is TRBJ2-7, the V gene TRBV21-1; the table assigns TRBD2, which was not confirmed against the DNA. TRBV21-1 corresponds to a pseudogene. The CDR3 loop spans 20 amino acids. The CDR3 reads CASSKEINPGLPFVPYEQYF. The DNA for the CDR3 is TGTGCCAGCAGCAAAGAGATTAATCCGGGACTTCCATTCGTCCCCTACGAGCAGTACTTC.

V and J are TRBV28 and TRBJ2-3, with unresolved D. V shed 7 bases and J shed 1 base, with 12 bases lying between them. CDR3 size: 14 residues. Germline CDR1 reads MDHEN; CDR2 reads SYDVKM. This CDR3 reads CASTRSRRTDTQYF. DNA for the CDR3: TGTGCCAGCACTAGATCTCGACGCACAGATACGCAGTATTTT.

For the CDR3, the DNA is TGTGCCAGCAGGGGACTAGCGGGGGCCGAAAGCTCCTACAATGAGCAGTTCTTC. This codes for CASRGLAGAESSYNEQFF. The J gene is TRBJ2-1, the V gene TRBV12-3 or TRBV12-4; 14 bases map to TRBD2. The junction had 7 bases not matched to a gene; V was cut back by 6 bases and J by 0 bases. This CDR3 contains 18 residues.

The chain employs TRBV5-1 and TRBJ2-1; 7 bases fit TRBD1. The germline gives CDR1 SGHRS, CDR2 YFSETQ. The CDR3 extends over 11 amino acids. Trimming at V came to 3 bases and at J to 12 bases, leaving 3 bases not matched to a gene. The CDR3 sequence is CASSSDRVQFF. CDR3 sequence (DNA): TGCGCCAGCAGCTCAGACAGGGTGCAGTTCTTC.

This clonotype was detected only once. The rearrangement links TRBV20-1 to TRBJ2-1; 7 bases fit TRBD2. CDR1 DFQATT and CDR2 SNEGSKA come from the germline V gene (reference sequence). Losses at the gene ends were 5 bases for V and 4 bases for J; bases not matched to a gene: 17. The CDR3 runs 17 residues. The CDR3 DNA reads as TGCAGTGCTCACGTGGACGGGGGGAGAAGGTGGTACAATGAGCAGTTCTTC. The encoded protein is CSAHVDGGRRWYNEQFF.

The CDR3 region has the DNA TGTGCTAGTGGTTTCCCTACCGTTAGCGGGAGCTCCTACGAGCAGTACTTC. It encodes CASGFPTVSGSSYEQYF. The rearrangement joins TRBV12-5 to TRBJ2-7; 9 bases fit TRBD2. Losses at the gene ends were 3 bases for V and 0 bases for J; bases not matched to a gene: 9. In germline, CDR1 is LGHNT, CDR2 FRNRAP. The CDR3 is 17 residues long.

V gene TRBV7-6 combines with J gene TRBJ1-4, with D perhaps matching TRBD1 (6 bases). Per germline, CDR1 SGHVS and CDR2 FNYEAQ. Trimming left V 7 bases short and J 2 bases short, with 17 bases between. The CDR3 contains 16 residues. In nucleotides, the CDR3 is TGTGCCAGCACCCGAGGGGGTGGAGGGACTAATGAAAAACTGTTTTTT. Translation gives CASTRGGGGTNEKLFF. The full variable domain, completed using reference TRBV7-6 and TRBJ1-4, is GAGVSQSPRYKVTKRGQDVALRCDPISGHVSLYWYRQALGQGPEFLTYFNYEAQQDKSGLPNDRFSAERPEGSISTLTIQRTEQRDSAMYRCASTRGGGGTNEKLFFGSGTQLSVL.

This sequence joins TRBV5-4 and TRBJ2-7; D perhaps matches TRBD1 (5 bases). The assigned J gene may be wrong: the sequence end matches TRBJ2-5 better. Germline loops: CDR1 SGHNT, CDR2 YYREEE (reference sequence). This CDR3 region has 13 residues. CDR3 nucleotide sequence: TGTGCCAGCAGGCAAGGGGAAGAGGAGACCCAGTACTTC. Protein sequence: CASRQGEEETQYF.

This clonotype was detected only a few times. The rearrangement links TRBV5-1 to TRBJ2-5; D remains unclear. V was pared by 0 bases and J by 3 bases, with 6 bases between. This CDR3 spans 13 amino acids. Germline V gene sequence: CDR1 SGHRS, CDR2 YFSETQ. The CDR3 nucleotides are TGCGCCAGCAGCTTGGTTTGGGAAGAGACCCAGTACTTC. Protein sequence: CASSLVWEETQYF.

This clonotype was seen many times. This sequence joins TRBV29-1 and TRBJ2-1; TRBD2 agrees at 7 bases. The J call is uncertain, as TRBJ2-7 better fits the DNA end. The CDR3 runs 14 residues. Germline V lookup: CDR1 SQVTM, CDR2 ANQGSEA. The CDR3 is CSAPGGRSYNEQYF. The CDR3 bases are TGCAGCGCCCCGGGAGGACGATCCTACAATGAGCAGTACTTC.

The chain employs TRBV6-2 or TRBV6-3 and TRBJ1-2; unclear D gene. Germline lookup yields CDR1 MNHEY and CDR2 SVGEGT. Trimming removed 2 bases from V and 2 bases from J, with 9 bases in between. This CDR3 comprises 14 residues. This CDR3 reads CASSYARPNYGYTF. CDR3 coding DNA: TGTGCCAGCAGTTACGCCAGGCCAAACTATGGCTACACCTTC.

There are a few counts of this clonotype. V usage is TRBV29-1 and J usage is TRBJ2-3; 12 bases match TRBD1. In germline, CDR1 is SQVTM, CDR2 ANQGSEA. V shed 3 bases, J shed 6 bases, and the junction held 4 bases outside the gene matches. This CDR3 contains 14 residues. CDR3 region: CSVDRDRGRDTQYF. CDR3 nucleotides: TGCAGCGTTGATCGGGACAGGGGGCGGGATACGCAGTATTTT.

V and J are TRBV6-2 or TRBV6-3 and TRBJ2-1; the match to TRBD1 covers 10 bases. TRBJ2-7 explains the end of the DNA better; the J call may be wrong. The CDR3 has 16 amino acids. Germline-derived CDR1 and CDR2 are MNHEY and SVGEGT. DNA of the CDR3: TGTGCCAGCAGCCTTGCGGGACAGGGGTTTGTCAATGAGCAGTACTTC. It is translated as CASSLAGQGFVNEQYF.

V gene TRBV9 combines with J gene TRBJ2-3; D possibly corresponds to TRBD2 (5 bases). The V gene lost 4 bases and the J gene lost 1 base, with 22 bases spanning the gap. The length of the CDR3 is 18 residues. Germline CDR1 SGDLS, CDR2 YYNGEE. The CDR3 DNA sequence: TGTGCCAGCAGCCTCTCGGCCAACGGGATTCTTCGCACAGATACGCAGTATTTT. As protein: CASSLSANGILRTDTQYF. The entire variable domain, with the rest obtained from reference TRBV9 and TRBJ2-3, is as follows: DSGVTQTPKHLITATGQRVTLRCSPRSGDLSVYWYQQSLDQGLQFLIQYYNGEERAKGNILERFSAQQFPDLHSELNLSSLELGDSALYFCASSLSANGILRTDTQYFGPGTRLTVL.